Below, 9 T cell receptor beta chains from the same sample are listed, as sequenced in a study of cytomegalovirus exposure and HLA in healthy donors. In the PCR, 60 Vbeta and 13 Jbeta primers were used. The assay was immunoSEQ multiplex PCR, and TCRdb's table has in-frame clones only and misses some. Seen here are 100,000 to 120,000 clones, approximately 86% observed once, and the top ten hold less than 2%. Sequences were obtained from PBMCs. The receptors were sampled from a middle-aged man in good health and CMV-seronegative.

The rearrangement joins TRBV9 to TRBJ1-2; 9 bases line up with TRBD1. Germline-derived CDR1 and CDR2 are SGDLS and YYNGEE. This CDR3 is built from 17 residues. V shed 4 bases and J 2 bases; nucleotides not matched to a gene: 12. CDR3 coding DNA: TGTGCCAGCAGCTCCTTTCTCAGACAGGGGGTCAACTATGGCTACACCTTC. Translated: CASSSFLRQGVNYGYTF.

This CDR3 is CASSNNNSPLHF. CDR3 DNA: TGTGCCAGCAGTAATAATAATTCACCCCTCCACTTT. The chain employs TRBV2 and TRBJ1-6; D is unresolved. Per germline, CDR1 SNHLY and CDR2 FYNNEI. The V gene lost 5 bases and the J gene lost 5 bases, with 4 bases spanning the gap. The CDR3 contains 12 residues.

CDR3 coding DNA: TGCGCCAGCAGCTTGGCCAAAGAGACCCAGTACTTC. It encodes CASSLAKETQYF. The chain is built from TRBV5-1 and TRBJ2-5, with D unresolved. The germline V gene has CDR1 SGHRS and CDR2 YFSETQ. V was clipped by 0 bases and J by 3 bases, with 3 bases between them. The CDR3 has 12 amino acids.

The chain couples TRBV28 to TRBJ1-2; 7 nucleotides agree with TRBD1. The V and J ends lost 5 bases and 2 bases, in that order; junction bases with no gene match: 5. Germline-derived CDR1 and CDR2 are MDHEN and SYDVKM. This CDR3 contains 14 residues. This CDR3 is CASSLGGQNYGYTF. DNA of the CDR3: TGTGCCAGCAGTCTAGGGGGACAGAACTATGGCTACACCTTC.

The V call is TRBV29-1, the J call TRBJ2-7; 9 positions match TRBD1. CDR3 length equals 14 residues. From germline, CDR1 is SQVTM and CDR2 ANQGSEA. J gave up 2 bases and V 8 bases, and 10 bases lay outside the gene matches. CDR3 nucleotides: TGCAGCCTTCGCGGGACAGGGTCCCCCTACGAGCAGTACTTC. This gives the protein CSLRGTGSPYEQYF.

This clone was observed once. The chain uses TRBV2 and TRBJ2-7; 8 nucleotides agree with TRBD1. V was pared by 7 bases and J by 4 bases, with 9 bases of the junction left unmatched. CDR1 SNHLY and CDR2 FYNNEI come from the germline V gene. The length of the CDR3 is 14 residues. Here the CDR3 reads CASKIQGVGYEQYF. The CDR3 DNA reads TGTGCCAGCAAGATACAGGGGGTTGGTTACGAGCAGTACTTC.

The chain recombines TRBV28 with TRBJ1-2; D may be TRBD1 (6 bases). The CDR3 has 14 residues. Trimming left V 2 bases short and J 6 bases short, with 13 bases between. From germline, CDR1 is MDHEN and CDR2 SYDVKM. The CDR3 nucleotides read TGTGCCAGCAGTTTACGGGGGGCGGGTCATGGCTACACCTTC. It yields the protein CASSLRGAGHGYTF.

CDR3 loop: CASSYPGQNSPLHF. CDR3 in DNA: TGTGCCAGCAGCTACCCGGGACAGAATTCACCCCTCCACTTT. The chain carries TRBV11-2 and TRBJ1-6, with 7 bases that match TRBD1. The germline gives CDR1 SGHAT, CDR2 FQNNGV. CDR3 length: 14 residues. Trimming took 4 bases from V and 7 from J; bases not matched to a gene: 4.

A remark on this clone: Other DNA sequences in the same sample also yield this CDR3. The chain employs TRBV5-1 and TRBJ2-2; TRBD1 matches at 7 bases. The CDR3 is 15 amino acids. Trimming took 4 bases from V and 8 from J; bases not matched to a gene: 11. The germline CDR1 and CDR2 sequences are SGHRS and YFSETQ. CDR3 sequence: CASSGRQGLTGELFF. Written as DNA, the CDR3 is TGCGCCAGCAGCGGCAGACAGGGTTTAACTGGGGAGCTGTTTTTT. Full variable domain (missing parts from reference TRBV5-1 and TRBJ2-2): KAGVTQTPRYLIKTRGQQVTLSCSPISGHRSVSWYQQTPGQGLQFLFEYFSETQRNKGNFPGRFSGRQFSNSRSEMNVSTLELGDSALYLCASSGRQGLTGELFFGEGSRLTVL.